Below, 30 T cell receptor beta chains from the same sample are listed, as sequenced in a study of blood T cell repertoires in COVID-19. Assay used: immunoSEQ multiplex PCR; TCRdb lists only in-frame clones, some missing. The table has 120,000 to 150,000 clones, 75% to 85% seen once; the top ten hold roughly 8%. Sample: peripheral blood. The receptors derive from a human donor with acute or convalescent COVID-19. The donor label of this sample is uncertain.

The chain recombines TRBV3-1 (or the pseudogene TRBV3-2) with TRBJ2-1; 14 bases are shared with TRBD2. The CDR3 contains 19 residues. V shed 0 bases and J 4 bases; nucleotides not matched to a gene: 8. The germline V gene has CDR1 LGHDT and CDR2 YNNKEL (reference sequence). The CDR3 region is CASSQERLGLAGAYNEQFF. The CDR3 nucleotides read TGTGCCAGCAGCCAAGAAAGGCTGGGACTAGCGGGGGCATACAATGAGCAGTTCTTC.

In regard to this clone: The same CDR3 can be traced to other DNA sequences in this sample. The rearrangement uses TRBV6-5 and TRBJ1-1; 8 bases are shared with TRBD1. The CDR3 totals 14 residues. V lost 6 bases and J lost 4; bases outside the gene matches: 7. Looked up from germline, CDR1 is MNHEY and CDR2 is SVGAGI. Written as DNA, the CDR3 is TGTGCCAGCAGCTACGGACAGGGTGGCACTGAAGCTTTCTTT. Amino acid sequence: CASSYGQGGTEAFF.

This clone was detected only once. V is TRBV5-1 and J is TRBJ2-5; D is ambiguous. V was clipped by 1 base and J by 4 bases, with 14 bases between them. The CDR3 contains 15 residues. Germline CDR1 reads SGHRS; CDR2 reads YFSETQ. The CDR3 reads CASSLMAAGPETQYF. Written as DNA, the CDR3 is TGCGCCAGCAGCTTGATGGCGGCCGGTCCAGAGACCCAGTACTTC.

The CDR3 loop is CATSPGLAGGVTGELFF. The CDR3 DNA reads TGTGCCACCTCACCGGGACTAGCGGGGGGGGTCACCGGGGAGCTGTTTTTT. The chain links TRBV27 to TRBJ2-2; 16 bases align to TRBD2. Germline assignment: CDR1 MNHEY and CDR2 SMNVEV (reference sequence). The J segment lost 4 bases and the V segment lost 10 bases, leaving 9 bases of the junction unmatched. CDR3 length: 17 amino acids.

This sequence joins TRBV4-1 and TRBJ2-2; possible D gene TRBD2, 6 bases. CDR1 and CDR2 (germline): MGHRA, YSYEKL. Deletions cut 1 base from V and 5 bases from J, with 11 bases between. The CDR3 is 15 residues long. CDR3 protein: CASSQALAETGELFF. The CDR3 DNA follows: TGCGCCAGCAGCCAAGCACTAGCTGAGACCGGGGAGCTGTTTTTT.

The chain has TRBV5-5 and TRBJ1-2; tentatively, D is TRBD1 (6 bases). This CDR3 region has 14 residues. Trimming left V 3 bases short and J 7 bases short, with 16 bases between. Germline V gives CDR1 SGHKS, CDR2 YYEKEE (reference sequence). CDR3 DNA sequence: TGTGCCAGCAGCTCAACAGGGAATGAAGTTGGCTACACCTTC. This encodes CASSSTGNEVGYTF.

Only one count was recorded for this clone. This chain links TRBV13 with TRBJ2-6; tentatively, D is TRBD2 (6 bases). The CDR3 is 16 amino acids. Germline-derived CDR1 and CDR2 are PRHDT and FYEKMQ (reference sequence). V shed 2 bases and J shed 1 base, with 9 bases lying between them. For the CDR3, the DNA is TGTGCCAGCAGCTTACGGGGGAGTTCTGGGGCCAACGTCCTGACTTTC. This translates into CASSLRGSSGANVLTF.

The chain combines TRBV6-5 with TRBJ2-7, with 8 positions matching TRBD2. The junction had 5 bases not matched to a gene; V was cut back by 7 bases and J by 3 bases. There are 13 residues in the CDR3. Germline values: CDR1 MNHEY, CDR2 SVGAGI. The CDR3 is CASTGTSRYEQYF. The CDR3 DNA is TGTGCCAGCACCGGGACTAGTCGCTACGAGCAGTACTTC.

V is TRBV6-5 and J is TRBJ1-1; D might be TRBD1 (6 bases). V was pared by 0 bases and J by 4 bases, with 9 bases between. The CDR3 covers 14 residues. From germline, CDR1 is MNHEY and CDR2 SVGAGI. Here the CDR3 DNA reads TGTGCCAGCAGTTACTCGATAGGGGGCACTGAAGCTTTCTTT. It codes for CASSYSIGGTEAFF.

In this sample, this clone turned up once. V gene TRBV30 combines with J gene TRBJ1-2; the D gene is possibly TRBD1 (5 bases). The CDR3 is 11 residues long. The germline V gene has CDR1 GTSNPN and CDR2 SVGIG (reference sequence). Trimming left V 3 bases short and J 8 bases short, with 10 bases between. This CDR3 reads CAWSSGSGYTF. The CDR3, as DNA: TGTGCCTGGAGCTCAGGGTCGGGCTACACCTTC.

The rearrangement links TRBV18 to TRBJ2-3, with TRBD1 as a possible D gene (6 bases). Trimming removed 3 bases at V and 5 bases at J, with 12 bases between. This CDR3 spans 14 amino acids. Germline V gene lookup returns CDR1 KGHSH and CDR2 LQKENI. The CDR3 region has the DNA TGTGCCAGCTCACCCAAGGCAGGGGTAGATACGCAGTATTTT. It is translated as CASSPKAGVDTQYF.

CDR3 DNA sequence: TGTGCCAGCAGGGACAGGGGAGACAATGAGCAGTTCTTC. Its translation: CASRDRGDNEQFF. The chain carries TRBV2 and TRBJ2-1; 9 bases agree with TRBD1. This CDR3 spans 13 amino acids. CDR1 is SNHLY, CDR2 FYNNEI, per germline. Unmatched junction bases numbered 2, after V lost 6 bases and J lost 5 bases.

The chain combines TRBV19 with TRBJ2-7; D uncertain. The CDR3 extends over 13 amino acids. Looked up from germline, CDR1 is LNHDA and CDR2 is SQIVND (reference sequence). The V and J ends lost 7 bases and 2 bases respectively, with 12 bases between them. The CDR3 protein is CASILENPYEQYV. The CDR3 nucleotides are TGTGCCAGTATCCTCGAGAACCCCTACGAGCAGTACGTC.

Only one count was recorded for this clone. The chain links TRBV10-2 to TRBJ1-4, with a weak D call TRBD1 (5 bases). V lost 4 bases and J 0 bases, leaving 9 bases between the germline ends. The CDR3 length is 15 residues. Germline values: CDR1 WSHSY, CDR2 SAAADI. The CDR3 loop reads CASSARQTTNEKLFF. As DNA, the CDR3 is TGCGCCAGCAGTGCGAGACAGACAACTAATGAAAAACTGTTTTTT.

V usage is TRBV2 and J usage is TRBJ1-2, with D possibly being TRBD1 (6 bases). Germline V CDR1 and CDR2: SNHLY, FYNNEI. V gave up 6 bases and J gave up 4 bases, with 15 bases separating them. CDR3 size: 14 residues. CDR3 nucleotides: TGTGCCAGCAGGCTACAGGGCGAGGGCTATGGCTACACCTTC. Its translation is CASRLQGEGYGYTF.

The V call is TRBV29-1, the J call TRBJ1-2, with TRBD1 matching 7 bases. Germline V gives CDR1 SQVTM, CDR2 ANQGSEA. Losses at the gene ends were 6 bases for V and 2 bases for J; bases not matched to a gene: 9. This CDR3 region has 14 residues. This CDR3 is CSVDRQGINYGYTF. CDR3 DNA: TGCAGCGTCGATCGACAGGGTATAAACTATGGCTACACCTTC.

This clone was detected many times. At one end the junction does not follow the germline gene, possibly because of a read error. The V and J genes are TRBV24-1 and TRBJ1-2; no definite D call. This CDR3 has 12 amino acids. The germline CDR1 and CDR2 sequences are KGHDR and SFDVKD. This CDR3 reads CATKDFGGGYTF. As DNA, the CDR3 is TGTGCGACCAAGGATTTTGGAGGTGGCTACACCTTC.

V gene TRBV10-3 combines with J gene TRBJ1-5; TRBD1 aligns across 9 bases. The length of the CDR3 is 15 residues. V gave up 2 bases and J gave up 7 bases; unmatched junction bases: 6. Germline-derived CDR1 and CDR2 are ENHRY and SYGVKD. CDR3 amino acids: CAISEAGQGGQPQHF. Here the CDR3 DNA reads TGTGCCATCAGTGAGGCGGGACAGGGAGGCCAGCCCCAGCATTTT.

The rearrangement links TRBV6-6 to TRBJ2-1, with 10 bases aligning to TRBD2. Germline assignment: CDR1 MNHNY and CDR2 SVGAGI (reference sequence). The J segment lost 7 bases and the V segment lost 7 bases, leaving 10 bases of the junction unmatched. CDR3 length: 15 residues. The CDR3 DNA is TGTGCCAGCAATCGACTAGCGGGTAGCCTAAATGAGCAGTTCTTC. Its translation is CASNRLAGSLNEQFF.

The chain employs TRBV19 and TRBJ1-5; D is ambiguous. The germline CDR1 and CDR2 sequences are LNHDA and SQIVND (reference sequence). Trimming cost V 6 bases and J 4 bases, with 10 bases left between them. This CDR3 spans 13 amino acids. The CDR3 DNA reads as TGTGCCAGTAGAAAGGGAGGGAATCAGCCCCAGCATTTT. Amino acid sequence: CASRKGGNQPQHF.

J is TRBJ2-2 and V is TRBV6-5, with a tentative D call TRBD2 (6 bases). V was clipped by 7 bases and J by 7 bases, with 10 bases between them. Germline CDR1 MNHEY, CDR2 SVGAGI. CDR3 length: 12 residues. The CDR3 DNA reads as TGTGCCAGCACTGGGGGAGGCGGGGAGCTGTTTTTT. Its protein is CASTGGGGELFF.

The rearrangement links TRBV27 to TRBJ1-3; 10 bases map to TRBD1. The length of the CDR3 is 17 residues. Trimming removed 5 bases from V and 0 bases from J; junction bases left unmatched: 7. From germline, CDR1 is MNHEY and CDR2 SMNVEV (reference sequence). CDR3 loop: CASSPLWTGGSGNTIYF. In DNA, the CDR3 is TGTGCCAGCAGTCCCCTTTGGACAGGGGGCTCTGGAAACACCATATATTTT.

V is TRBV20-1 and J is TRBJ1-2; 11 bases line up with TRBD1. This CDR3 spans 12 amino acids. V dropped 3 bases and J dropped 11; count of bases not matched to a gene: 5. The germline V gene encodes CDR1 DFQATT and CDR2 SNEGSKA (reference sequence). Here the CDR3 reads CSASKGTGGYTF. CDR3 DNA sequence: TGCAGTGCTAGTAAGGGGACAGGGGGGTACACCTTC.

The chain recombines TRBV3-1 (or the pseudogene TRBV3-2) with TRBJ2-2, with a possible D match to TRBD2 (5 bases). Germline assignment: CDR1 LGHDT and CDR2 YNNKEL (reference sequence). Deletions cut 6 bases from V and 8 bases from J, with 7 bases between. The CDR3 contains 11 residues. The CDR3 here is CASSPGGELFF. The CDR3 DNA reads TGTGCCAGCAGTCCGGGGGGGGAGCTGTTTTTT.

The V call is TRBV10-3, the J call TRBJ1-1, with D possibly matching TRBD1 (6 bases). V lost 4 bases and J 3 bases, leaving 15 bases between the germline ends. CDR1 is ENHRY, CDR2 SYGVKD, per germline. The CDR3 totals 15 residues. CDR3 nucleotide sequence: TGTGCCATCAGTGTACTACAGGGTTTGCACACTGAAGCTTTCTTT. As protein: CAISVLQGLHTEAFF.

The gene calls are TRBV3-1 (or the pseudogene TRBV3-2) and TRBJ2-5; D possibly corresponds to TRBD1 (6 bases). From germline, CDR1 is LGHDT and CDR2 YNNKEL (reference sequence). V dropped 0 bases and J dropped 1 base, with 15 bases sitting between them. The CDR3 covers 17 residues. The CDR3 spells CASSQDLPGAGQETQYF. In DNA, the CDR3 is TGTGCCAGCAGCCAAGATCTCCCAGGGGCAGGCCAAGAGACCCAGTACTTC.

CDR3 sequence (DNA): TGCAGCGTATCTATGGGGACAGGGGGTATGGGCAATCAGCCCCAGCATTTT. It codes for CSVSMGTGGMGNQPQHF. The gene calls are TRBV29-1 and TRBJ1-5; 11 bases are a match to TRBD1. There are 17 residues in the CDR3. Germline trimming cut 6 bases from V and 2 bases from J; bases unmatched to any gene: 12. Germline CDR1 SQVTM, CDR2 ANQGSEA.

This chain links TRBV3-1 (or the pseudogene TRBV3-2) with TRBJ1-2; no clear D. CDR1 and CDR2 from the germline V gene are LGHDT and YNNKEL (reference sequence). The CDR3 consists of 14 residues. Trimming left V 0 bases short and J 7 bases short, with 12 bases between. CDR3 nucleotides: TGTGCCAGCAGCCAAGAAGGTCCAGGTCGTGGCTACACCTTC. This encodes CASSQEGPGRGYTF.

This sequence joins TRBV27 and TRBJ2-7; tentatively, D is TRBD2 (6 bases). The V gene lost 0 bases and the J gene lost 3 bases, with 12 bases spanning the gap. CDR1 and CDR2 from the germline V gene are MNHEY and SMNVEV (reference sequence). The CDR3 covers 15 residues. Here the CDR3 DNA reads TGTGCCAGCAGTTTATCGACCGGACTAATCTACGAGCAGTACTTC. It yields the protein CASSLSTGLIYEQYF.

A few counts support this clone. This rearrangement joins TRBV2 to TRBJ1-5, with D uncertain. This CDR3 contains 13 residues. V was shortened by 6 bases and J by 0 bases, with 6 bases between the two germline ends. Germline CDR1 and CDR2: SNHLY and FYNNEI. The CDR3 reads CASRRDSNQPQHF. The CDR3 coding sequence is TGTGCCAGCAGGAGGGATAGCAATCAGCCCCAGCATTTT.